This TCR beta chain was recovered during a study of CD8+ T cells in alopecia areata. There are 13 residues in the CDR3. Germline V CDR1 and CDR2: SGHRS, YFSETQ. V was trimmed by 6 bases and J by 2 bases, leaving 8 bases between them. As for treatment: oral pan-JAK inhibitor, 5-10 mg twice daily. RNA was extracted and reverse transcribed into cDNA as the sequencing template. The repertoire was sequenced with immunoSEQ multiplex PCR; TCRdb's copy has only in-frame clones and lacks some. The table includes about 160,000 clones, 60% to 75% detected once. The specimen was CD4+ T cells sorted from blood, collected at week 24, from a patient treated with tofacitinib. The chain recombines TRBV5-1 with TRBJ2-2, with unresolved D. This clonotype was obtained from a human donor with alopecia areata. Here the CDR3 reads CASTHRNTGELFF. The CDR3 coding sequence is TGCGCCAGCACCCACAGAAACACCGGGGAGCTGTTTTTT. The full variable domain, rest sourced from reference TRBV5-1 and TRBJ2-2, is KAGVTQTPRYLIKTRGQQVTLSCSPISGHRSVSWYQQTPGQGLQFLFEYFSETQRNKGNFPGRFSGRQFSNSRSEMNVSTLELGDSALYLCASTHRNTGELFFGEGSRLTVL.